These 32 T cell receptor beta chains came from one sample sequenced in a study of T cell responses to AZD1222 COVID-19 vaccine. The repertoire was sequenced with immunoSEQ multiplex PCR; TCRdb's copy has only in-frame clones and lacks some. Of fewer than 80,000 clones listed, less than 85% are singletons. This sample comprised peripheral blood, obtained on day 0 of MenACWY control vaccination. These TCRs come from an adult in good health.

The chain couples TRBV21-1 to TRBJ1-1; the DNA was not used to check the table's D call, TRBD1. TRBV21-1 is reported as a pseudogene. The CDR3 has 15 residues. The CDR3 loop reads CASSKSQGRDTEAFF. The DNA for the CDR3 is TGTGCCAGCAGCAAATCCCAGGGAAGAGACACTGAAGCTTTCTTT.

The genes are TRBV5-6 and TRBJ1-6; D gene uncertain. The CDR3 has 15 residues. Germline assignment: CDR1 SGHDT and CDR2 YYEEEE. The V end lost 3 bases, the J end lost 6 bases, and 13 bases lay between the germline ends. CDR3: CASSSRAGPNSPLHF. DNA of the CDR3: TGTGCCAGCAGCTCTCGGGCAGGACCTAATTCACCCCTCCACTTT.

The chain couples TRBV19 to TRBJ1-1, with a possible D match to TRBD1 (6 bases). CDR3 length equals 13 residues. The germline V and J ends were trimmed by 3 bases and 6 bases, with 11 bases remaining between them. Germline-derived CDR1 and CDR2 are LNHDA and SQIVND (reference sequence). The CDR3 loop is CASSMGTRPEAFF. In DNA, the CDR3 is TGTGCCAGTAGTATGGGGACACGTCCTGAAGCTTTCTTT.

This chain uses TRBV5-5 with TRBJ2-7, with D possibly TRBD1 on 5 matching bases. Germline V gene lookup returns CDR1 SGHKS and CDR2 YYEKEE (reference sequence). V was pared by 6 bases and J by 6 bases, with 22 bases between. This CDR3 is 15 amino acids long. The CDR3 bases are TGTGCCAGCACCCTCACGGTGCCCCCCCAGGGCGAGCAGTACTTC. The encoded protein is CASTLTVPPQGEQYF.

Written as DNA, the CDR3 is TGTGCCAGTAGTCCGGGTGGGCCAGGGAGCAATCAGCCCCAGCATTTT. Its protein product is CASSPGGPGSNQPQHF. The chain joins TRBV19 to TRBJ1-5, with D possibly being TRBD1 (5 bases). Trimming stripped 5 bases from V and 1 base from J, with 15 bases between. This CDR3 is 16 amino acids long. Germline CDR1 and CDR2: LNHDA and SQIVND (reference sequence).

The chain links TRBV7-2 to TRBJ2-1, with 10 bases lining up with TRBD2. The germline gives CDR1 SGHTA, CDR2 FQGNSA. Trimming cost V 6 bases and J 5 bases; bases outside gene matches: 4. This CDR3 spans 14 amino acids. DNA of the CDR3: TGTGCCAGCAGGATAGCGGGAGGAAACAATGAGCAGTTCTTC. Translation: CASRIAGGNNEQFF.

This clone was detected a few times. The chain is built from TRBV7-2 and TRBJ2-2; no reliable D call. V lost 3 bases, J lost 0 bases, and 14 bases lay in between. Germline-derived CDR1 and CDR2 are SGHTA and FQGNSA. This CDR3 has 17 amino acids. CDR3 in DNA: TGTGCCAGCAGCTTTCGAGCGAGCGAGGCGAACACCGGGGAGCTGTTTTTT. Translated, it gives CASSFRASEANTGELFF.

This sequence joins TRBV2 and TRBJ2-2; D is uncertain. Germline-derived CDR1 and CDR2 are SNHLY and FYNNEI. This CDR3 is 15 amino acids long. Trimming pared 2 bases from V and 4 bases from J, leaving 11 bases between. The CDR3: CASSEQGFLTGELFF. CDR3 bases: TGTGCCAGCAGTGAACAAGGTTTTCTCACCGGGGAGCTGTTTTTT.

The V and J genes are TRBV5-1 and TRBJ2-3, with 7 bases matching TRBD2. V lost 3 bases and J lost 2; bases outside the gene matches: 6. In germline, CDR1 is SGHRS, CDR2 YFSETQ. The CDR3 extends over 15 amino acids. DNA of the CDR3: TGCGCCAGCAGCTCCACGGGGGGTACCACAGATACGCAGTATTTT. This translates into CASSSTGGTTDTQYF. The entire variable domain, with the rest obtained from reference TRBV5-1 and TRBJ2-3, is as follows: KAGVTQTPRYLIKTRGQQVTLSCSPISGHRSVSWYQQTPGQGLQFLFEYFSETQRNKGNFPGRFSGRQFSNSRSEMNVSTLELGDSALYLCASSSTGGTTDTQYFGPGTRLTVL.

The gene calls are TRBV3-1 (or the pseudogene TRBV3-2) and TRBJ2-5, with D possibly matching TRBD1 (6 bases). Trimming stripped 4 bases from V and 6 bases from J, with 15 bases between. CDR1 is LGHDT and CDR2 is YNNKEL in the germline V gene (reference sequence). CDR3 length: 14 amino acids. The CDR3, as DNA: TGTGCCAGCAGCCCCCTTGGACAGACACAGACCCAGTACTTC. It is translated as CASSPLGQTQTQYF.

J is TRBJ1-6 and V is TRBV7-3; no firm D call. The CDR3 extends over 13 amino acids. Germline V gene sequence: CDR1 SGHTA, CDR2 FQGTGA. V was shortened by 0 bases and J by 7 bases, with 4 bases between the two germline ends. Written as DNA, the CDR3 is TGTGCCAGCAGCTTAACCGGGAATTCACCCCTCCACTTT. This gives the protein CASSLTGNSPLHF.

This clone was observed a few times. The chain couples TRBV5-6 to TRBJ2-5; possibly TRBD1 for D (7 bases). The CDR3 contains 14 residues. Trimming removed 2 bases from V and 5 bases from J, with 13 bases in between. Germline assignment: CDR1 SGHDT and CDR2 YYEEEE. Here the CDR3 DNA reads TGTGCCAGCAGCTTAGGAGGGGGCGGTGAGACCCAGTACTTC. This gives the protein CASSLGGGGETQYF.

This clone was picked up a small number of times. The junction differs from germline at one of its ends, possibly a read error. This chain links TRBV6-1 with TRBJ2-7; possibly TRBD2 for D (6 bases). Germline V gene sequence: CDR1 MNHNS, CDR2 SASEGT. CDR3 length equals 14 residues. Here the CDR3 DNA reads TGTGCCAGCAGCGAAGGGCCGGCGGGGTACGAGCAGTACTTC. Translation: CASSEGPAGYEQYF.

This rearrangement joins TRBV5-1 to TRBJ1-1; a possible D gene is TRBD1 (6 bases). The CDR3 contains 17 residues. CDR1 and CDR2 from the germline V gene are SGHRS and YFSETQ. V lost 1 base and J 4 bases, leaving 20 bases between the germline ends. CDR3 DNA sequence: TGCGCCAGCAGCTTGTCGCGGGACACCATACAGGGCACTGAAGCTTTCTTT. Translating it yields CASSLSRDTIQGTEAFF.

The chain employs TRBV28 and TRBJ1-1, with no clear D. The CDR3 sequence is 12 residues long. The ends were cut back, 1 base at V and 6 bases at J, with 6 bases in the middle. In germline, CDR1 is MDHEN, CDR2 SYDVKM. In DNA, the CDR3 is TGTGCCAGCAGTTTATACGGGTCTGAAGCTTTCTTT. As protein: CASSLYGSEAFF.

The J gene is TRBJ2-3, the V gene TRBV15; perhaps TRBD2 as D (5 bases). Per germline, CDR1 LNHNV and CDR2 YYDKDF (reference sequence). The CDR3 is 16 amino acids. Trimming pared 2 bases from V and 3 bases from J, leaving 15 bases between. This CDR3 is CATSRRAGGPTDTQYF. DNA of the CDR3: TGTGCCACCAGCAGAAGGGCAGGAGGCCCAACAGATACGCAGTATTTT.

CDR3 sequence reads: CASRMRGTGETEAFF. CDR3 in DNA: TGCGCCAGCAGAATGAGGGGGACAGGGGAAACCGAAGCTTTCTTT. V and J are TRBV5-1 and TRBJ1-1; 10 nucleotides align to TRBD1. After removal of 5 bases from V and 8 bases from J, the junction contained 12 bases not matched to a gene. Germline V gene lookup returns CDR1 SGHRS and CDR2 YFSETQ. The CDR3 runs to 15 residues.

The V call is TRBV28, the J call TRBJ2-1, with a weak D call TRBD1 (6 bases). CDR1 is MDHEN and CDR2 is SYDVKM in the germline V gene. V gave up 11 bases and J gave up 4 bases, with 9 bases separating them. The CDR3 contains 11 residues. CDR3 nucleotides: TGTGCCGGGACACCTTACAATGAGCAGTTCTTC. Amino acid sequence: CAGTPYNEQFF.

This chain joins TRBV9 and TRBJ1-5, with a possible D match to TRBD1 (6 bases). V was cut by 4 bases and J by 2 bases, with 13 bases left in between. The CDR3 has 15 amino acids. Germline CDR1 reads SGDLS; CDR2 reads YYNGEE. As DNA, the CDR3 is TGTGCCAGCAGCCCCACAGGGTCAGGCAATCAGCCCCAGCATTTT. Translating gives CASSPTGSGNQPQHF.

Details on this clone: Mismatch with germline at one junction end may stem from a read error. The chain has TRBV6-5 and TRBJ1-1; D gene ambiguous. Germline-derived CDR1 and CDR2 are MNHEY and SVGAGI. The length of the CDR3 is 14 residues. The DNA of the CDR3 is TGTGCCAGCAGTGACTCCCGGGGAAACACTGAAGCTTTCTTT. Its translation: CASSDSRGNTEAFF.

The chain links TRBV28 to TRBJ2-2; D is unresolved. The length of the CDR3 is 13 residues. Trimming cost V 10 bases and J 0 bases, with 9 bases left between them. CDR1 and CDR2 from the germline V gene are MDHEN and SYDVKM. CDR3 residues: CATQDPNTGELFF. The DNA for the CDR3 is TGTGCCACGCAGGACCCGAACACCGGGGAGCTGTTTTTT.

Written as DNA, the CDR3 is TGTGCCAGCAGCTCTATGAGGCCGGGACTAGCGGGAGATATAACCGGGGAGCTGTTTTTT. Amino acid sequence: CASSSMRPGLAGDITGELFF. The rearrangement joins TRBV7-8 to TRBJ2-2, with 14 bases aligning to TRBD2. V lost 4 bases to trimming and J lost 5 bases; unmatched junction nucleotides: 15. Germline assignment: CDR1 SGHVS and CDR2 FQNEAQ. The length of the CDR3 is 20 residues.

The chain's CDR3 is CASSSTGQTVHF. As DNA, the CDR3 is TGTGCCAGCAGTTCTACGGGACAGACGGTCCACTTT. The V and J genes are TRBV28 and TRBJ1-6; 7 nucleotides match TRBD1. The CDR3 loop spans 12 amino acids. Trimming removed 4 bases from V and 17 bases from J; junction bases left unmatched: 8. Germline values: CDR1 MDHEN, CDR2 SYDVKM.

This sequence joins TRBV28 and TRBJ2-1, with 10 bases fitting TRBD2. The ends lost 10 bases at V and 5 bases at J; junction bases unmatched: 8. CDR3 length: 14 residues. Germline V lookup: CDR1 MDHEN, CDR2 SYDVKM. The CDR3 loop is CATLGTSDNNEQFF. The CDR3 DNA reads TGTGCCACCCTAGGGACTAGCGACAACAATGAGCAGTTCTTC.

This clone was picked up a small number of times. The rearrangement joins TRBV3-1 (or the pseudogene TRBV3-2) to TRBJ2-7; D is unclear. Germline V gene data show CDR1 as LGHDT and CDR2 as YNNKEL (reference sequence). This CDR3 is built from 15 residues. The V and J ends lost 0 bases and 4 bases respectively, with 13 bases between them. CDR3 sequence: CASSQDPYRVYEQYF. In DNA, the CDR3 is TGTGCCAGCAGCCAAGATCCATATAGGGTATACGAGCAGTACTTC.

This clone came up many times. V usage is TRBV27 and J usage is TRBJ2-7, with 8 bases aligning to TRBD1. The CDR3 contains 14 residues. V gave up 2 bases and J gave up 5 bases; unmatched junction bases: 5. From germline, CDR1 is MNHEY and CDR2 SMNVEV (reference sequence). The DNA of the CDR3 is TGTGCCAGCAGTTTAGGCAGGGGGCCCAACGAGCAGTACTTC. This codes for CASSLGRGPNEQYF.

This clone rates as medium-sized. This chain links TRBV5-1 with TRBJ1-5, with no clear D. The V end was cut by 6 bases, the J end by 1 base, with 17 bases between. CDR1 is SGHRS, CDR2 YFSETQ, per germline. The CDR3 runs to 16 residues. The CDR3 protein is CASTQRGLLSNQPQHF. The CDR3 DNA is TGCGCCAGCACCCAGAGAGGGCTCCTGAGCAATCAGCCCCAGCATTTT.

The genes are TRBV3-1 (or the pseudogene TRBV3-2) and TRBJ2-3; D ambiguous. Trimming removed 2 bases at V and 1 base at J, with 7 bases between. The length of the CDR3 is 14 residues. CDR1 is LGHDT and CDR2 is YNNKEL in the germline V gene (reference sequence). The CDR3 loop reads CASSQQVRTDTQYF. The CDR3 DNA reads TGTGCCAGCAGCCAACAGGTTCGCACAGATACGCAGTATTTT.

The CDR3 reads CASSVDPDRSEKLFF. DNA of the CDR3: TGTGCCAGCAGCGTTGATCCCGACCGAAGTGAAAAACTGTTTTTT. The chain employs TRBV9 and TRBJ1-4, with unresolved D. Trimming left V 2 bases short and J 7 bases short, with 15 bases between. CDR1 is SGDLS, CDR2 YYNGEE, per germline. CDR3 size: 15 residues.

This clone was recorded only once. The CDR3: CASSQDGHNEQFF. The CDR3 DNA follows: TGTGCCAGCAGCCAAGATGGCCACAATGAGCAGTTCTTC. The chain combines TRBV3-1 (or the pseudogene TRBV3-2) with TRBJ2-1; D gene uncertain. Trimming took off 0 bases at V and 5 bases at J, with 5 bases between the two ends. CDR1 LGHDT and CDR2 YNNKEL come from the germline V gene (reference sequence). This CDR3 region has 13 residues.

The rearrangement links TRBV19 to TRBJ1-1, with D possibly TRBD1 on 5 matching bases. The CDR3 has 17 amino acids. Germline-derived CDR1 and CDR2 are LNHDA and SQIVND (reference sequence). The ends were cut back, 11 bases at V and 0 bases at J, with 25 bases in the middle. The CDR3 reads CALGVGEIYPMNTEAFF. CDR3 in DNA: TGTGCCCTCGGGGTAGGGGAGATATATCCTATGAACACTGAAGCTTTCTTT.

Turning to this clone: This sample also contains other DNA sequences that code for the same CDR3. This chain links TRBV10-3 with TRBJ1-1; TRBD1 matches 9 bases. This CDR3 is 15 amino acids long. Germline trimming cut 3 bases from V and 1 base from J; bases unmatched to any gene: 3. The V gene's germline CDR1 is ENHRY and CDR2 SYGVKD. The CDR3 is CAISETGQGNTEAFF. The CDR3 DNA sequence: TGTGCCATCAGTGAAACGGGACAGGGGAACACTGAAGCTTTCTTT.